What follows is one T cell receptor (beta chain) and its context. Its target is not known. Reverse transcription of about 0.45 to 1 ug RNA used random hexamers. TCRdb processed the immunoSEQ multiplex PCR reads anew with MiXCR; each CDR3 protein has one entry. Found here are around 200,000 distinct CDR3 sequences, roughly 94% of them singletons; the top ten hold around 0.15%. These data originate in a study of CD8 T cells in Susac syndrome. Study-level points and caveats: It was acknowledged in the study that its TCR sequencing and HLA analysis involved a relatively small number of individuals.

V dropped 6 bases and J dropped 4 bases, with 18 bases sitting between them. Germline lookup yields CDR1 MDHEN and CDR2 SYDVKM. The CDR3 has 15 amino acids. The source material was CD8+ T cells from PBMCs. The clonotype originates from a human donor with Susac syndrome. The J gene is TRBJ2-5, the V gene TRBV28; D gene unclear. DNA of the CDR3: TGTGCCAGCAGCTCAATAATAGAAAAGGGAGAGACCCAGTACTTC. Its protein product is CASSSIIEKGETQYF.